This T cell receptor beta chain was recorded in a study of T cell clones after liver transplantation. About the study: A pre-transplant mixed lymphocyte reaction with TCRbeta sequencing defined graft-donor-reactive clones followed in post-transplant blood.

This clone was recorded only once. Its antigen is still unknown. The CDR3 contains 11 residues. The V gene's germline CDR1 is LGHNA and CDR2 YNFKEQ. The V end lost 7 bases, the J end lost 5 bases, and 5 bases lay between the germline ends. Method: immunoSEQ multiplex PCR; TCRdb's copy keeps in-frame clones and lacks some. The sample lists some 34,000 clones, about 94% occurring once. Whole-study findings and limits: Graft donor-reactive T cells possibly entered the graft instead of undergoing deletion.

Sequencing used CD8+ T cells from blood, obtained 12 months after liver transplant. This receptor was taken from a human patient who received a liver transplant. Some of the T cells may derive from the graft donor. This rearrangement joins TRBV4-2 to TRBJ2-2; D gene uncertain. Written as DNA, the CDR3 is TGTGCCAGCACCCAGACCGGGGAGCTGTTTTTT. Its translation: CASTQTGELFF.